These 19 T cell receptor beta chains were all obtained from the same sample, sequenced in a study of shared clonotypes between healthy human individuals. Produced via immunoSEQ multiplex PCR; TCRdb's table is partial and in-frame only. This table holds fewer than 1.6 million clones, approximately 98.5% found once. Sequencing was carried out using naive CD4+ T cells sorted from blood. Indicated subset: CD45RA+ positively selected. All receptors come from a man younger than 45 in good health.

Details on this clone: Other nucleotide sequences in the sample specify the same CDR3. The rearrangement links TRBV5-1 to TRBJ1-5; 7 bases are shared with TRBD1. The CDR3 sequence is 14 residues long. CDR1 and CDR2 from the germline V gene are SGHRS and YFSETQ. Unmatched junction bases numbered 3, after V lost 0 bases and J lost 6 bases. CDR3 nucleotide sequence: TGCGCCAGCAGCTTGGCAGGGGGTAGTCAGCCCCAGCATTTT. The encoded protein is CASSLAGGSQPQHF.

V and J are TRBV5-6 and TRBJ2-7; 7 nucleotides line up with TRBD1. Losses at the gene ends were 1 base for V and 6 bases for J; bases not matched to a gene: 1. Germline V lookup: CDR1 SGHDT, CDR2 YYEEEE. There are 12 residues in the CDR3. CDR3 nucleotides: TGTGCCAGCAGCTTGAGACAGGGCGAGCAGTACTTC. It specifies CASSLRQGEQYF.

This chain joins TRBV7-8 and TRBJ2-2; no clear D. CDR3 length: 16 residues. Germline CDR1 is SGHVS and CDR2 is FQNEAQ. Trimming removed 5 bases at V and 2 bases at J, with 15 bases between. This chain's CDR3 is CASSLRRNLNTGELFF. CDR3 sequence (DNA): TGTGCCAGCAGCCTCAGAAGGAACCTTAACACCGGGGAGCTGTTTTTT.

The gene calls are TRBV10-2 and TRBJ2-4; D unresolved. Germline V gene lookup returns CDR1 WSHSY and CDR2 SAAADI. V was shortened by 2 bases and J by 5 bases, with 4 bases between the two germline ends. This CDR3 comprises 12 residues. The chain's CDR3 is CASSEIQNIQYF. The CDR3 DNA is TGCGCCAGCAGTGAGATCCAAAACATTCAGTACTTC.

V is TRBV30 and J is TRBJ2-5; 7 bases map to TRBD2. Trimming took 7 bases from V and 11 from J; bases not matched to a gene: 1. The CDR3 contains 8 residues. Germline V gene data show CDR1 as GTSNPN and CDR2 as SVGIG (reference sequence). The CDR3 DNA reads TGTGCCTTGGGGGGGCAGTACTTC. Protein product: CALGGQYF.

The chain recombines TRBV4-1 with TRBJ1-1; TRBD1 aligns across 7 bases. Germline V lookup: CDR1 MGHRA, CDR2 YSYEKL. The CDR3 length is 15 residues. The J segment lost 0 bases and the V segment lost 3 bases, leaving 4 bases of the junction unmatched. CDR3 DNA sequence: TGCGCCAGCAGCCAGGGACAGATCATGAACACTGAAGCTTTCTTT. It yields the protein CASSQGQIMNTEAFF.

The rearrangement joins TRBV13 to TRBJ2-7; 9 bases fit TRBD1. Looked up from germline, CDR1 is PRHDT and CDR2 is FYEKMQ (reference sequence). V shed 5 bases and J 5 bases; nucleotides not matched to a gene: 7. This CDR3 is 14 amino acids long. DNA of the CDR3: TGTGCCAGCAGCGCCTCGGACAGGGGCCACGAGCAGTACTTC. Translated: CASSASDRGHEQYF.

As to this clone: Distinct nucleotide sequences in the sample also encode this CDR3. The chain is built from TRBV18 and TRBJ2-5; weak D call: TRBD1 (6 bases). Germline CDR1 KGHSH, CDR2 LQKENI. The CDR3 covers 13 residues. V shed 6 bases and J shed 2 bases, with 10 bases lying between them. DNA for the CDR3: TGTGCCAGCTCTCCCGGGACACAAGAGACCCAGTACTTC. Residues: CASSPGTQETQYF. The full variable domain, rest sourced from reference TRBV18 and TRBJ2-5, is NAGVMQNPRHLVRRRGQEARLRCSPMKGHSHVYWYRQLPEEGLKFMVYLQKENIIDESGMPKERFSAEFPKEGPSILRIQQVVRGDSAAYFCASSPGTQETQYFGPGTRLLVL.

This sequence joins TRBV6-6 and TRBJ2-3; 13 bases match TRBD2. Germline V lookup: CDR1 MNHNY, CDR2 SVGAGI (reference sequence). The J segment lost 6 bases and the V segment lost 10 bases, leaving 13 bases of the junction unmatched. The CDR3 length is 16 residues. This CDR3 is CATRTSTSGRTDTQYF. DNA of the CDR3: TGTGCCACTCGGACGTCGACTAGCGGGAGGACTGATACGCAGTATTTT.

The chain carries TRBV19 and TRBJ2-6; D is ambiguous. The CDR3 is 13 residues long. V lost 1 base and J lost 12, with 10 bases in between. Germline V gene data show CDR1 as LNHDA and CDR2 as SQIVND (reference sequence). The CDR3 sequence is CASSIVHLGVLTF. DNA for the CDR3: TGTGCCAGTAGTATAGTTCACCTCGGCGTCCTGACTTTC.

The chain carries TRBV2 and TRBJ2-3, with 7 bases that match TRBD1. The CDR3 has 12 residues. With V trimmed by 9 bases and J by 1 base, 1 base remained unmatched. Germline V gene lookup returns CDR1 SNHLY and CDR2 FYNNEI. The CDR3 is CARGTGTDTQYF. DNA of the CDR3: TGTGCCAGAGGGACAGGCACAGATACGCAGTATTTT.

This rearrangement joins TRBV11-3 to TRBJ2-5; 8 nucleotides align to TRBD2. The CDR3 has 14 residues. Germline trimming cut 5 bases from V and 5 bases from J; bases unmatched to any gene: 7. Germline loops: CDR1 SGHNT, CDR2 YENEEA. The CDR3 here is CASSRSGRWETQYF. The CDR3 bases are TGTGCCAGCAGCCGAAGCGGGAGATGGGAGACCCAGTACTTC.

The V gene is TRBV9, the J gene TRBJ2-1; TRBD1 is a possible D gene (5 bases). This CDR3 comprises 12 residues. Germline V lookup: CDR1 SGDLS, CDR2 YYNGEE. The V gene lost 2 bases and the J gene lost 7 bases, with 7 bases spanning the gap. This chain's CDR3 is CASSVTGNEQFF. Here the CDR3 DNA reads TGTGCCAGCAGCGTCACAGGTAATGAGCAGTTCTTC. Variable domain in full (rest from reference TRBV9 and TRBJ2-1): DSGVTQTPKHLITATGQRVTLRCSPRSGDLSVYWYQQSLDQGLQFLIQYYNGEERAKGNILERFSAQQFPDLHSELNLSSLELGDSALYFCASSVTGNEQFFGPGTRLTVL.

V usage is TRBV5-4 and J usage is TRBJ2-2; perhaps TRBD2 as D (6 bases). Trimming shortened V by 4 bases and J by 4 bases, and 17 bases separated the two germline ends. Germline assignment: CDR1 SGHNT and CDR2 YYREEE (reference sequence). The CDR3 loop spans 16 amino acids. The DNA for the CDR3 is TGTGCCAGCAGCCCCCGTGGGGGGTCAGTCACCGGGGAGCTGTTTTTT. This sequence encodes CASSPRGGSVTGELFF.

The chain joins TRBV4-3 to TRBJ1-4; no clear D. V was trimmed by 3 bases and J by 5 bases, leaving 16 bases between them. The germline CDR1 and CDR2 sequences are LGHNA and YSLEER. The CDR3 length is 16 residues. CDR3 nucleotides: TGCGCCAGCAGCCATACTAACCCGCCAGACAATGAAAAACTGTTTTTT. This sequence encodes CASSHTNPPDNEKLFF.

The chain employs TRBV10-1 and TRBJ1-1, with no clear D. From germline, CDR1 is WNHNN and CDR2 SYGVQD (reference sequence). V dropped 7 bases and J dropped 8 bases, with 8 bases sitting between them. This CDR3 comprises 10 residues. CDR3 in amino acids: CASTYDEAFF. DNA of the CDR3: TGCGCCAGCACCTATGACGAAGCTTTCTTT.

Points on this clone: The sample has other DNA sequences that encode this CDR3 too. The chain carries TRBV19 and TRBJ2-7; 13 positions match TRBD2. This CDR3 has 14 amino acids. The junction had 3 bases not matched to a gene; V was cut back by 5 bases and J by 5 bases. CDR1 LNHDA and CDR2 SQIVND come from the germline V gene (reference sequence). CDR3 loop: CASSLGLAGDEQYF. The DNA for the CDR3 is TGTGCCAGTAGTTTAGGACTAGCGGGAGACGAGCAGTACTTC. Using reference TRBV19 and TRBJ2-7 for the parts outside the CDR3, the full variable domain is DGGITQSPKYLFRKEGQNVTLSCEQNLNHDAMYWYRQDPGQGLRLIYYSQIVNDFQKGDIAEGYSVSREKKESFPLTVTSAQKNPTAFYLCASSLGLAGDEQYFGPGTRLTVT.

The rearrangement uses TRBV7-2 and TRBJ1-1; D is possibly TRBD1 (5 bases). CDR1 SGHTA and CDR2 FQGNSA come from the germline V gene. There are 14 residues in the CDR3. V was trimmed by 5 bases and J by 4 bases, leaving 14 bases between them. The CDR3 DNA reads TGTGCCAGCAGCCGACGGGGGGGGATCACTGAAGCTTTCTTT. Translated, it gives CASSRRGGITEAFF.

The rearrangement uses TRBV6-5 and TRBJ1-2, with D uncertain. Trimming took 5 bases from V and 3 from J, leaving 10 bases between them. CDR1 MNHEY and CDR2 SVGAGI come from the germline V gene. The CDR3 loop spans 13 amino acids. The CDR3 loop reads CASSPDKHYGYTF. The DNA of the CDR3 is TGTGCCAGCAGTCCCGACAAGCACTATGGCTACACCTTC.